The 22 T cell receptor beta chains listed next were all sequenced from one sample in a study of cytomegalovirus exposure and HLA in healthy donors. It was with 60 Vbeta and 13 Jbeta primers that the PCR ran. Sequencing used immunoSEQ multiplex PCR; TCRdb keeps in-frame clones, though not all of them. The sample yields 100,000 to 150,000 clones, roughly 17% seen once. Sequenced: PBMCs. The receptors were gathered from a female donor in good health and CMV-seropositive.

There are a few counts of this clone. This chain links TRBV30 with TRBJ2-7, with D tentatively TRBD1 (7 bases). V was trimmed by 1 base and J by 6 bases, leaving 19 bases between them. Germline CDR1 and CDR2: GTSNPN and SVGIG (reference sequence). The CDR3 length is 15 residues. This chain's CDR3 is CAWSAHAHQGGEQYF. The DNA for the CDR3 is TGTGCCTGGAGTGCCCACGCCCATCAGGGGGGCGAGCAGTACTTC.

The chain joins TRBV27 to TRBJ2-1; 9 nucleotides match TRBD1. V was pared by 3 bases and J by 6 bases, with 6 bases of the junction left unmatched. Germline CDR1 and CDR2: MNHEY and SMNVEV (reference sequence). This CDR3 spans 15 amino acids. The CDR3 protein is CASSFIGTGINEQFF. In DNA form, the CDR3 reads TGTGCCAGCAGTTTTATAGGGACAGGGATCAATGAGCAGTTCTTC.

V is TRBV5-1 and J is TRBJ1-4, with TRBD1 identical over 10 bases. V was pared by 7 bases and J by 8 bases, with 8 bases of the junction left unmatched. The germline CDR1 and CDR2 sequences are SGHRS and YFSETQ. The CDR3 is 14 amino acids. The CDR3 DNA is TGCGCCAGCGGTAGACAGGGGGCCGAGGAAAAACTGTTTTTT. It is translated as CASGRQGAEEKLFF.

This clone was observed a handful of times. This chain uses TRBV5-4 with TRBJ1-1, with TRBD1 matching 7 bases. The CDR3 has 15 residues. Trimming took 1 base from V and 4 from J; bases not matched to a gene: 7. Germline V gene data show CDR1 as SGHNT and CDR2 as YYREEE (reference sequence). CDR3 in DNA: TGTGCCAGCAGCTTGTTAGGGGGCGCGGTCACTGAAGCTTTCTTT. Residues: CASSLLGGAVTEAFF.

The V gene is TRBV2, the J gene TRBJ2-1; 15 bases match TRBD2. The V gene's germline CDR1 is SNHLY and CDR2 FYNNEI. CDR3 length: 17 amino acids. V was clipped by 5 bases and J by 9 bases; unmatched bases: 11. CDR3 region: CASSRNGLAGGPGEQFF. The DNA of the CDR3 is TGTGCCAGCAGTAGAAACGGACTAGCGGGAGGGCCGGGTGAGCAGTTCTTC.

V and J are TRBV27 and TRBJ2-7; D possibly corresponds to TRBD1 (5 bases). The CDR3 is made up of 15 amino acids. V was pared by 7 bases and J by 2 bases, with 18 bases between. The germline V gene has CDR1 MNHEY and CDR2 SMNVEV (reference sequence). The CDR3 DNA follows: TGTGCCAGCATCCAGTTGGGCCAGGGTGCCTACGAGCAGTACTTC. Residues: CASIQLGQGAYEQYF.

The chain uses TRBV6-5 and TRBJ2-7; no reliable D call. The V end was cut by 2 bases, the J end by 1 base, with 9 bases between. This CDR3 region has 14 residues. Germline CDR1 and CDR2: MNHEY and SVGAGI. CDR3 amino acids: CASSYLRSSYEQYF. In nucleotides, the CDR3 is TGTGCCAGCAGTTACCTGAGGAGTTCCTACGAGCAGTACTTC.

The chain recombines TRBV4-1 with TRBJ2-7; 8 bases match TRBD1. CDR3 length: 16 residues. V was clipped by 3 bases and J by 2 bases; unmatched bases: 9. CDR1 and CDR2 (germline): MGHRA, YSYEKL. This CDR3 is CASSQETADRAYEQYF. The DNA for the CDR3 is TGCGCCAGCAGCCAGGAAACGGCGGACAGGGCCTACGAGCAGTACTTC.

The chain combines TRBV2 with TRBJ2-3; 10 bases are shared with TRBD2. The DNA end favors TRBJ2-5, so the J call may be wrong. There are 16 residues in the CDR3. Germline CDR1 SNHLY, CDR2 FYNNEI. For the CDR3, the DNA is TGTGCCAGCAGATCCAGCGGGGGGGCGTTCGTAGAGACCCAGTACTTC. Protein product: CASRSSGGAFVETQYF.

This clone was picked up a small number of times. The chain has TRBV7-2 and TRBJ2-5; D is ambiguous. The CDR3 extends over 14 amino acids. V was pared by 7 bases and J by 3 bases, with 15 bases between. Germline V lookup: CDR1 SGHTA, CDR2 FQGNSA. The CDR3 loop reads CASNNLYREETQYF. CDR3 in DNA: TGTGCCAGCAACAATCTCTATCGGGAAGAGACCCAGTACTTC.

This clone was counted between two and nine times. The chain links TRBV5-4 to TRBJ1-4, with D hard to call. Germline V lookup: CDR1 SGHNT, CDR2 YYREEE (reference sequence). Trimming cost V 1 base and J 3 bases, with 4 bases left between them. The CDR3 runs 13 residues. The CDR3 region has the DNA TGTGCCAGCAGCTTGTATTCTAATGAAAAACTGTTTTTT. This sequence encodes CASSLYSNEKLFF.

The table lists this clone with a few counts. This sequence joins TRBV5-6 and TRBJ2-5, with D possibly being TRBD2 (6 bases). TRBJ2-7 explains the end of the DNA better; the J call may be wrong. Germline V CDR1 and CDR2: SGHDT, YYEEEE. The CDR3 covers 15 residues. This CDR3 reads CASSLGIGSSYEQYF. The CDR3 nucleotides read TGTGCCAGCAGCTTGGGTATCGGGAGCTCCTACGAGCAGTACTTC.

Only one count was recorded for this clone. CDR3 protein: CASSSITDTQYF. For the CDR3, the DNA is TGTGCCAGCAGTTCCATCACAGATACGCAGTATTTT. The chain couples TRBV7-9 to TRBJ2-3; D is ambiguous. Germline assignment: CDR1 SEHNR and CDR2 FQNEAQ (reference sequence). This CDR3 spans 12 amino acids. The germline V and J ends were trimmed by 6 bases and 2 bases, with 6 bases remaining between them.

This clone appeared a few times. The chain is built from TRBV2 and TRBJ1-4; perhaps TRBD1 as D (5 bases). The length of the CDR3 is 12 residues. In germline, CDR1 is SNHLY, CDR2 FYNNEI. V lost 4 bases to trimming and J lost 5 bases, with 5 bases between them. CDR3 coding DNA: TGTGCCAGCAGTGGACAGAATGAAAAACTGTTTTTT. Translation: CASSGQNEKLFF.

V and J are TRBV2 and TRBJ2-7; perhaps TRBD1 as D (5 bases). The germline V and J ends were trimmed by 5 bases and 3 bases, with 8 bases remaining between them. Per germline, CDR1 SNHLY and CDR2 FYNNEI. The CDR3 is made up of 12 amino acids. CDR3 sequence reads: CASSLQDYEQYF. CDR3 sequence (DNA): TGTGCCAGCAGTCTACAGGACTACGAGCAGTACTTC.

This clone was recorded a few times. The CDR3, as DNA: TGTGCCTGGAGTCCCGGGACACAAACACTGAGCTCCTATAATTCACCCCTCCACTTT. Its protein product is CAWSPGTQTLSSYNSPLHF. The chain combines TRBV30 with TRBJ1-6; D might be TRBD1 (6 bases). With 2 bases removed from V and 0 bases from J, the gap between germline ends came to 20 bases. CDR1 GTSNPN and CDR2 SVGIG come from the germline V gene (reference sequence). CDR3 length: 19 residues.

The chain uses TRBV4-3 and TRBJ1-1; unclear D gene. CDR1 and CDR2 from the germline V gene are LGHNA and YSLEER. CDR3 length: 14 amino acids. With 1 base removed from V and 4 bases from J, the gap between germline ends came to 10 bases. CDR3 DNA: TGCGCCAGCAGCCAAGCTAGTGGCCCCACTGAAGCTTTCTTT. This codes for CASSQASGPTEAFF.

The chain joins TRBV4-2 to TRBJ1-5, with TRBD1 identical over 7 bases. Germline V gene data show CDR1 as LGHNA and CDR2 as YNFKEQ. The CDR3 has 17 amino acids. V was pared by 0 bases and J by 9 bases, with 14 bases of the junction left unmatched. CDR3 region: CASSQEVIWTGPSPQHF. The CDR3 bases are TGTGCCAGCAGCCAAGAAGTAATTTGGACAGGCCCATCGCCCCAGCATTTT.

The chain links TRBV2 to TRBJ2-1; tentatively, D is TRBD1 (6 bases). V shed 0 bases and J shed 5 bases, with 20 bases lying between them. CDR1 is SNHLY, CDR2 FYNNEI, per germline. There are 18 residues in the CDR3. The CDR3 loop is CASSEAGATGGRDNEQFF. For the CDR3, the DNA is TGTGCCAGCAGTGAAGCGGGGGCTACCGGAGGTCGGGACAATGAGCAGTTCTTC.

V and J are TRBV7-2 and TRBJ1-1; D is unclear. Germline V lookup: CDR1 SGHTA, CDR2 FQGNSA. The CDR3 loop spans 13 amino acids. V dropped 7 bases and J dropped 5 bases, with 14 bases sitting between them. The DNA for the CDR3 is TGTGCCAGCACCCCCGGAGCAGCGACTGAAGCTTTCTTT. Its protein product is CASTPGAATEAFF.

This chain uses TRBV5-6 with TRBJ1-5; possible D gene TRBD1, 5 bases. Germline V gene lookup returns CDR1 SGHDT and CDR2 YYEEEE. Between the trimmed V and J ends, which lost 4 bases and 4 bases, there was a span of 15 bases. The CDR3 totals 15 residues. Here the CDR3 DNA reads TGTGCCAGCAGCCTCGGGGCGGCGGGGAATCAGCCCCAGCATTTT. This codes for CASSLGAAGNQPQHF.

J is TRBJ2-3 and V is TRBV7-9; 7 bases fit TRBD2. The V gene end was trimmed by 8 bases and the J gene end by 4 bases; junction bases not matched to a gene: 6. This CDR3 region has 13 residues. The germline gives CDR1 SEHNR, CDR2 FQNEAQ (reference sequence). The CDR3 DNA reads TGTGCCAGCGAGCGGGGCTGGGCAGATACGCAGTATTTT. This gives the protein CASERGWADTQYF.